Reported below is one T cell receptor (beta chain). PCR used 60 Vbeta primers and 13 Jbeta primers. Libraries were prepared by immunoSEQ multiplex PCR; TCRdb keeps only in-frame clonotypes and omits some of them. The sample records 150,000 to 200,000 clones, over 60% being singletons. In nominal health when sampled, donors likely had unrecorded immune exposures nonetheless. The CDR3 sequence is 15 residues long. Trimming took off 4 bases at V and 1 base at J, with 14 bases between the two ends. Germline V lookup: CDR1 SGHTS, CDR2 YDEGEE. The data stem from a study of cytomegalovirus exposure and HLA in healthy donors.

V usage is TRBV5-8 and J usage is TRBJ1-2; D is unclear. The sample comprised PBMCs. This receptor was obtained from a woman aged 35 to 49 in good health and CMV-seronegative. CDR3 sequence: CASSPRSGFNYGYTF. The CDR3 bases are TGTGCCAGCAGCCCGCGGTCGGGGTTTAACTATGGCTACACCTTC.